This is a list of T cell receptor beta chains from one sample in a study of spatial heterogeneity in lung cancer. TCRdb redid the calling of the 5' RACE reads with MiXCR, one entry per CDR3 protein. The repertoire holds around 6,200 distinct CDR3 sequences, with about 14% as singletons. Sequencing used lung tumor tissue, obtained at surgery. Receptors originate from a male donor with early-stage non-small cell lung cancer. Each CDR3 is given with its conserved first and last residue. Not all rows give a size; the values are once, few, many and, for expanded clones, a class.

V: TRBV18; size: medium-sized; J: TRBJ1-1; CDR3: CASDVGLNTEAFF
V: TRBV18; size: medium-sized; J: TRBJ2-7; CDR3: CASSPSYFRQGANYEQYF
V: TRBV6-2/TRBV6-3; size: many; J: TRBJ1-2; CDR3: CASGSGGVGGYTF
V: TRBV27; size: NA; J: TRBJ2-6; CDR3: CASRLLGTVASGANVLTF
V: TRBV7-9; size: many; J: TRBJ2-1; CDR3: CASSRDRSYNEQFF
V: TRBV6-5; size: many; J: TRBJ1-5; CDR3: CASSPGPRVGNQPQHF
V: TRBV24-1; size: medium-sized; J: TRBJ1-5; CDR3: CATSGIGTSDQPQHF
V: TRBV12-3/TRBV12-4; size: NA; J: TRBJ1-3; CDR3: CASSLRHSGNTIYF
V: TRBV24-1; size: NA; J: TRBJ1-2; CDR3: CATSDSSIQVGYTF
V: TRBV7-8; size: medium-sized; J: TRBJ1-4; CDR3: CASSSGASNEKLFF
V: TRBV27; size: NA; J: TRBJ2-7; CDR3: CASSASGLYNEQYF